The T cell receptor (beta chain) described here comes from a study of long-term antiretroviral therapy in people with HIV. Study-level findings and limits: Pre-ART expanded TRB clones stayed dominant throughout, though often decreasing after ART.

The CDR3 extends over 16 amino acids. Germline CDR1 SGHVS, CDR2 FQNEAQ. V lost 5 bases and J 4 bases, leaving 17 bases between the germline ends. There were roughly 0.9-11 million cryopreserved PBMC in the samples before DNA extraction. On this clone: The target antigen is unknown.

Running of the v3.0 immunoSEQ assay took place at survey level. Each sample had sequencing targeting about 35,000-50,000 T-cell genomes. Data came from immunoSEQ multiplex PCR; TCRdb stores just in-frame clones and leaves some out. The data show about 11,000 clones, roughly four fifths seen once. The chain links TRBV7-8 to TRBJ2-2; D gene ambiguous. The sequence was obtained from a man aged 35-49 years with HIV. This specimen consisted of unsorted PBMCs, obtained 1.8 years after starting antiretroviral therapy. The CDR3 sequence is CASSQDGIRPTGELFF. In DNA form, the CDR3 reads TGTGCCAGCAGCCAGGACGGAATTCGTCCCACCGGGGAGCTGTTTTTT.